Below, 24 T cell receptor beta chains from the same sample are listed, as sequenced in a study of T cell changes during pregnancy in multiple sclerosis. The method was immunoSEQ multiplex PCR; TCRdb's version includes in-frame clones alone and lacks a portion of them. The sample lists 71,000 or so clones, 85% to 95% seen once, with more than 0.9% in the top ten. The sample was peripheral blood, taken in the third trimester of pregnancy. Receptors were obtained from a female donor with multiple sclerosis, enrolled in a pregnancy study.

The CDR3 DNA reads TGCGCCAGCAGCAAAGACAGACCCACTAGCGGGATCCGTTCGAATGAGCAGTTCTTC. It codes for CASSKDRPTSGIRSNEQFF. The chain employs TRBV5-1 and TRBJ2-1, with 10 positions matching TRBD2. V shed 4 bases, J shed 7 bases, and the junction held 20 bases outside the gene matches. The CDR3 runs 19 residues. Germline V CDR1 and CDR2: SGHRS, YFSETQ. The full variable domain, completed using reference TRBV5-1 and TRBJ2-1, is KAGVTQTPRYLIKTRGQQVTLSCSPISGHRSVSWYQQTPGQGLQFLFEYFSETQRNKGNFPGRFSGRQFSNSRSEMNVSTLELGDSALYLCASSKDRPTSGIRSNEQFFGPGTRLTVL.

The chain carries TRBV25-1 and TRBJ2-5; 7 nucleotides align to TRBD1. Germline V gene sequence: CDR1 MGHDK, CDR2 SYGVNS. The CDR3 sequence is 16 residues long. After removal of 5 bases from V and 1 base from J, the junction contained 10 bases not matched to a gene. CDR3 region: CASSTQDRRFQETQYF. The CDR3 DNA is TGTGCCAGCAGTACACAGGACAGGCGATTCCAAGAGACCCAGTACTTC.

The chain uses TRBV28 and TRBJ1-1; 9 bases are a match to TRBD1. Per the germline V gene, CDR1 is MDHEN and CDR2 is SYDVKM. The CDR3 consists of 15 residues. Trimming removed 2 bases from V and 6 bases from J; junction bases left unmatched: 7. The CDR3 reads CASSLRDRDGPEAFF. CDR3 bases: TGTGCCAGCAGTTTACGGGACAGGGACGGCCCTGAAGCTTTCTTT.

The gene calls are TRBV28 and TRBJ1-2; TRBD1 aligns across 10 bases. The CDR3 sequence is 16 residues long. V shed 6 bases and J 6 bases; nucleotides not matched to a gene: 13. Germline CDR1 MDHEN, CDR2 SYDVKM. CDR3 amino acids: CASSPAGTGDTDGYTF. For the CDR3, the DNA is TGTGCCAGCAGCCCCGCCGGGACAGGGGATACAGATGGCTACACCTTC.

The V call is TRBV7-9, the J call TRBJ2-2, with 7 bases that match TRBD2. With 5 bases clipped from V and 4 bases from J, the junction kept 7 bases outside the gene matches. The CDR3 consists of 15 residues. Germline CDR1 and CDR2: SEHNR and FQNEAQ (reference sequence). The CDR3 loop is CASSERRESTGELFF. In DNA, the CDR3 is TGTGCCAGCAGCGAAAGGCGGGAGAGCACCGGGGAGCTGTTTTTT. The whole variable domain, filled in from reference TRBV7-9 and TRBJ2-2, reads DTGVSQNPRHKITKRGQNVTFRCDPISEHNRLYWYRQTLGQGPEFLTYFQNEAQLEKSRLLSDRFSAERPKGSFSTLEIQRTEQGDSAMYLCASSERRESTGELFFGEGSRLTVL.

The CDR3 region is CASNRDGLGPQHF. CDR3 sequence (DNA): TGTGCCAGCAATCGGGACGGACTAGGGCCCCAGCATTTT. V and J are TRBV6-1 and TRBJ1-5, with D maybe TRBD1 (5 bases). With 7 bases removed from V and 9 bases from J, the gap between germline ends came to 16 bases. The CDR3 contains 13 residues. Germline V CDR1 and CDR2: MNHNS, SASEGT.

V gene TRBV4-3 combines with J gene TRBJ2-3, with D possibly matching TRBD2 (5 bases). CDR1 and CDR2 from the germline V gene are LGHNA and YSLEER. CDR3 length: 14 residues. V was cut by 1 base and J by 4 bases, with 9 bases left in between. In DNA form, the CDR3 reads TGCGCCAGCAGCCAAGTATGGGGAGCAGATACGCAGTATTTT. It codes for CASSQVWGADTQYF.

CDR3 sequence reads: CASSLGLSYNEQFF. CDR3 nucleotide sequence: TGCGCCAGCAGCTTGGGACTATCCTACAATGAGCAGTTCTTC. This chain joins TRBV5-1 and TRBJ2-1; a possible D gene is TRBD2 (5 bases). Between the trimmed V and J ends, which lost 0 bases and 1 base, there was a span of 5 bases. The CDR3 is made up of 14 amino acids. Germline V gene data show CDR1 as SGHRS and CDR2 as YFSETQ. Drawing the rest from reference TRBV5-1 and TRBJ2-1, the complete variable domain is KAGVTQTPRYLIKTRGQQVTLSCSPISGHRSVSWYQQTPGQGLQFLFEYFSETQRNKGNFPGRFSGRQFSNSRSEMNVSTLELGDSALYLCASSLGLSYNEQFFGPGTRLTVL.

The genes are TRBV6-4 and TRBJ2-3; TRBD2 is a possible D gene (6 bases). V shed 8 bases and J shed 2 bases, with 14 bases lying between them. Germline CDR1 reads MRHNA; CDR2 reads SNTAGT. The CDR3 is made up of 14 amino acids. The CDR3 reads CASPGGSDTDTQYF. CDR3 DNA sequence: TGTGCCAGCCCCGGGGGATCTGACACAGATACGCAGTATTTT.

This chain joins TRBV5-6 and TRBJ2-5; 7 bases line up with TRBD1. Looked up from germline, CDR1 is SGHDT and CDR2 is YYEEEE. The length of the CDR3 is 16 residues. The V segment lost 2 bases and the J segment 2 bases; nucleotides outside the gene matches: 9. The DNA of the CDR3 is TGTGCCAGCAGCTTTTTTGACCAGGGGGTTCAAGAGACCCAGTACTTC. Protein product: CASSFFDQGVQETQYF.

The V call is TRBV11-1, the J call TRBJ2-7, with 7 positions matching TRBD2. The CDR3 is made up of 18 amino acids. Germline trimming cut 5 bases from V and 2 bases from J; bases unmatched to any gene: 18. Germline CDR1 SGHAT, CDR2 FQDESV (reference sequence). CDR3 amino acids: CASSTPRGVSSIAYEQYF. DNA of the CDR3: TGTGCCAGCAGCACCCCCCGGGGGGTGTCTAGTATAGCCTACGAGCAGTACTTC. The full variable domain, with the rest looked up from reference TRBV11-1 and TRBJ2-7, is EAEVAQSPRYKITEKSQAVAFWCDPISGHATLYWYRQILGQGPELLVQFQDESVVDDSQLPKDRFSAERLKGVDSTLKIQPAELGDSAMYLCASSTPRGVSSIAYEQYFGPGTRLTVT.

This sequence joins TRBV5-1 and TRBJ2-7; D call uncertain. Per germline, CDR1 SGHRS and CDR2 YFSETQ. Between the trimmed V and J ends, which lost 4 bases and 3 bases, there was a span of 8 bases. This CDR3 contains 12 residues. CDR3 amino acids: CASSPESYEQYF. The CDR3 DNA sequence: TGCGCCAGCAGCCCGGAGAGCTACGAGCAGTACTTC.

The V call is TRBV5-1, the J call TRBJ2-7, with 7 bases lining up with TRBD1. This CDR3 contains 13 residues. Looked up from germline, CDR1 is SGHRS and CDR2 is YFSETQ. Losses at the gene ends were 4 bases for V and 3 bases for J; bases not matched to a gene: 4. The CDR3 region has the DNA TGCGCCAGCAGCACGGGACAGCTCTACGAGCAGTACTTC. Protein sequence: CASSTGQLYEQYF.

This clone was detected only once. Other DNA sequences in this sample translate to the same CDR3. The chain recombines TRBV5-1 with TRBJ2-1; 10 bases line up with TRBD2. Germline V gene lookup returns CDR1 SGHRS and CDR2 YFSETQ. V lost 0 bases to trimming and J lost 6 bases; unmatched junction nucleotides: 6. The CDR3 consists of 16 residues. CDR3: CASSLGLAGVGNEQFF. The CDR3, as DNA: TGCGCCAGCAGCTTGGGGCTAGCGGGAGTAGGCAATGAGCAGTTCTTC.

The chain carries TRBV4-1 and TRBJ2-3, with unresolved D. V was pared by 3 bases and J by 4 bases, with 8 bases between. The CDR3 totals 13 residues. Germline V gives CDR1 MGHRA, CDR2 YSYEKL. The CDR3 loop reads CASSHLEADTQYF. CDR3 nucleotides: TGCGCCAGCAGCCATTTAGAAGCAGATACGCAGTATTTT.

This chain uses TRBV30 with TRBJ2-7; D perhaps matches TRBD2 (5 bases). The V gene's germline CDR1 is GTSNPN and CDR2 SVGIG (reference sequence). The germline V and J ends were trimmed by 4 bases and 3 bases, with 16 bases remaining between them. This CDR3 comprises 14 residues. The chain's CDR3 is CAWNPSLGVYEQYF. The CDR3 nucleotides read TGTGCCTGGAACCCTTCTCTGGGAGTCTACGAGCAGTACTTC.

The V gene is TRBV30, the J gene TRBJ2-5, with TRBD1 identical over 9 bases. CDR1 GTSNPN and CDR2 SVGIG come from the germline V gene (reference sequence). The CDR3 is 15 residues long. V shed 8 bases and J 0 bases; nucleotides not matched to a gene: 10. For the CDR3, the DNA is TGTGCCCACAGGCCCGGGACAGGGAACCAAGAGACCCAGTACTTC. It specifies CAHRPGTGNQETQYF.

In its sample, this clone was seen once. The chain uses TRBV28 and TRBJ1-5, with unresolved D. Between the trimmed V and J ends, which lost 5 bases and 7 bases, there was a span of 9 bases. Germline CDR1 is MDHEN and CDR2 is SYDVKM. This CDR3 comprises 12 residues. CDR3 coding DNA: TGTGCCAGCAGTGCCCCGGGGCAGCCCCAGCATTTT. Its protein is CASSAPGQPQHF. Combining the CDR3 with reference TRBV28 and TRBJ1-5 gives the whole variable domain DVKVTQSSRYLVKRTGEKVFLECVQDMDHENMFWYRQDPGLGLRLIYFSYDVKMKEKGDIPEGYSVSREKKERFSLILESASTNQTSMYLCASSAPGQPQHFGDGTRLSIL.

The rearrangement links TRBV30 to TRBJ1-1, with 8 bases lining up with TRBD1. Germline V gene sequence: CDR1 GTSNPN, CDR2 SVGIG (reference sequence). Losses at the gene ends were 5 bases for V and 7 bases for J; bases not matched to a gene: 6. The CDR3 loop spans 12 amino acids. CDR3 coding DNA: TGTGCCTGGGGACAGGGAATCGATGAAGCTTTCTTT. Translating gives CAWGQGIDEAFF.

This sequence joins TRBV18 and TRBJ1-4; perhaps TRBD1 as D (6 bases). Looked up from germline, CDR1 is KGHSH and CDR2 is LQKENI. The CDR3 consists of 15 residues. V gave up 2 bases and J gave up 8 bases, with 15 bases separating them. CDR3 sequence (DNA): TGTGCCAGCTCACCAACAGGGTTCGGAGGAGAAAAACTGTTTTTT. Amino acids: CASSPTGFGGEKLFF.

The chain employs TRBV7-9 and TRBJ1-4; no reliable D call. The V end was cut by 1 base, the J end by 7 bases, with 10 bases between. Germline assignment: CDR1 SEHNR and CDR2 FQNEAQ (reference sequence). The CDR3 extends over 14 amino acids. CDR3 DNA: TGTGCCAGCAGCTTAGGAGTGCGGGGTGAAAAACTGTTTTTT. Protein sequence: CASSLGVRGEKLFF.

The V gene is TRBV4-3, the J gene TRBJ2-5, with 7 positions matching TRBD2. The CDR3 has 17 amino acids. V was clipped by 0 bases and J by 5 bases; unmatched bases: 12. The V gene's germline CDR1 is LGHNA and CDR2 YSLEER. DNA for the CDR3: TGCGCCAGCAGCCAAGACCGAGGGAGGGCCTTTACGGAGACCCAGTACTTC. Translating it yields CASSQDRGRAFTETQYF.

This clone was found a few times. This rearrangement joins TRBV28 to TRBJ1-2; 7 bases match TRBD1. Germline lookup yields CDR1 MDHEN and CDR2 SYDVKM. With 4 bases clipped from V and 8 bases from J, the junction kept 13 bases outside the gene matches. The CDR3 loop spans 15 amino acids. The chain's CDR3 is CASSSLGQVDSGYTF. The CDR3, as DNA: TGTGCCAGCAGTTCCCTTGGACAGGTCGACTCCGGCTACACCTTC.

The CDR3 coding sequence is TGTGCCAGCAGCTTACTAGCACTGAGCACAGATACGCAGTATTTT. It yields the protein CASSLLALSTDTQYF. This sequence joins TRBV7-3 and TRBJ2-3, with D maybe TRBD2 (5 bases). Germline V lookup: CDR1 SGHTA, CDR2 FQGTGA. V was shortened by 2 bases and J by 0 bases, with 9 bases between the two germline ends. The CDR3 consists of 15 residues.